This T cell receptor (beta chain) was identified during a study of T-cell memory formation after mild COVID-19. At the level of the study: TCR clusters showed largely donor specificity. Whole-study results and caveats: Whereas later expanders leaned CD4+, clones contracting day 15 to 85 showed a balanced CD4/CD8 makeup. Cross-reactive memory apparently joined, as some responding clones appeared in pre-infection memory.

The CDR3 has 17 amino acids. Losses at the gene ends were 1 base for V and 1 base for J; bases not matched to a gene: 8. The germline gives CDR1 SEHNR, CDR2 FQNEAQ (reference sequence). This clonotype occurred a few times. Its specificity is unknown. Barcoded TCR alpha and TCR beta cDNA libraries with UMIs came from 5'RACE using constant-segment primers. MiXCR was run by TCRdb on the 5' RACE reads, yielding one entry per CDR3 protein. The table includes under 450,000 distinct CDR3 sequences, roughly a quarter detected once. This TCR came from an adult woman who had mild COVID-19 (a few samples of this study predate the infection). Cell type and time point are not known. Specimen: PBMCs or a T cell subset sorted from them (not recorded which). V and J are TRBV7-9 and TRBJ1-1, with TRBD1 matching 8 bases. CDR3 amino acids: CASSLEIVGTGNTEAFF. CDR3 coding DNA: TGTGCCAGCAGCTTAGAGATTGTGGGGACAGGGAACACTGAAGCTTTCTTT.